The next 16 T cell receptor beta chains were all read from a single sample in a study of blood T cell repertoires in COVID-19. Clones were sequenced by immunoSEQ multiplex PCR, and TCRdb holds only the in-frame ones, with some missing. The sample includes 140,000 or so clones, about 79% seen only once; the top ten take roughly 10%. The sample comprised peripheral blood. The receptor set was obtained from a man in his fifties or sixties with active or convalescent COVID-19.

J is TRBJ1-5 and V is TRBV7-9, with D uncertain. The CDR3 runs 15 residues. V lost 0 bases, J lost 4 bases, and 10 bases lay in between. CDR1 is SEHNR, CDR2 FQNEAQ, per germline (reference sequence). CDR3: CASSLAAADNQPQHF. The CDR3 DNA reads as TGTGCCAGCAGCTTAGCTGCGGCTGATAATCAGCCCCAGCATTTT.

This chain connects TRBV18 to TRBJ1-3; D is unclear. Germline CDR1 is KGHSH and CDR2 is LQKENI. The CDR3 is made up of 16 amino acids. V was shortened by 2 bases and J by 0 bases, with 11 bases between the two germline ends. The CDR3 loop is CASSPRTDFSGNTIYF. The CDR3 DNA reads TGTGCCAGCTCACCAAGAACGGACTTCTCTGGAAACACCATATATTTT.

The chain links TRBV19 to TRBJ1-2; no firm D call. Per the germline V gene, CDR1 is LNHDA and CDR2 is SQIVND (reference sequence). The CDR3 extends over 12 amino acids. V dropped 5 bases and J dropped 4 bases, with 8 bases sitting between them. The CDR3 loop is CASSPSSYGYTF. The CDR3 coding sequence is TGTGCCAGTAGTCCCTCTAGCTATGGCTACACCTTC.

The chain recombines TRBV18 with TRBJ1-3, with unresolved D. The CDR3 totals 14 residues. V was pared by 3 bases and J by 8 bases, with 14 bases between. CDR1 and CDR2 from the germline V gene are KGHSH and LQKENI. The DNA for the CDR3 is TGTGCCAGCTCACCCCAGACAATTTGGGACACCATATATTTT. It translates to CASSPQTIWDTIYF.

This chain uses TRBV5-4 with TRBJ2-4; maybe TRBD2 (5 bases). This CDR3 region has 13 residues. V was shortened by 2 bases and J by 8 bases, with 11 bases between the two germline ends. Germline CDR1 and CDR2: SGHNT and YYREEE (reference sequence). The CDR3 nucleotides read TGTGCCAGCAGCTTAGAAAGCGGTGACATTCAGTACTTC. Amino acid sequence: CASSLESGDIQYF.

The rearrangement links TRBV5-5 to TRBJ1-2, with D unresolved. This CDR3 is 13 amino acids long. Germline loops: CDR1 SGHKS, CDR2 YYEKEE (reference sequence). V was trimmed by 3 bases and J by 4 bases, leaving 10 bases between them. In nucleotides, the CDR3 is TGTGCCAGCAGCTCTGGAGGCAGCTATGGCTACACCTTC. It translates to CASSSGGSYGYTF.

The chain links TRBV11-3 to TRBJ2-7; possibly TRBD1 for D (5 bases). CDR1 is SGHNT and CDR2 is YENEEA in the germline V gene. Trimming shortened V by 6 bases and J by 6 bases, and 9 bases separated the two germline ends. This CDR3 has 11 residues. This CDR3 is CASRSTGEQYF. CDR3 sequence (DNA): TGTGCCAGCAGGTCAACAGGCGAGCAGTACTTC.

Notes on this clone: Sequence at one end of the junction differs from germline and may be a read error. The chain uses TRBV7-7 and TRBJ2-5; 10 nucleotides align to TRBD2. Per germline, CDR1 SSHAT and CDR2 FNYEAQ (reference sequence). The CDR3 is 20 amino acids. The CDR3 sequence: CASSFLSRLAGELTQETQYF. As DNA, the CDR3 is TGTGCTAGCAGCTTCTTATCGCGGCTAGCGGGGGAGCTAACCCAAGAGACCCAGTACTTC.

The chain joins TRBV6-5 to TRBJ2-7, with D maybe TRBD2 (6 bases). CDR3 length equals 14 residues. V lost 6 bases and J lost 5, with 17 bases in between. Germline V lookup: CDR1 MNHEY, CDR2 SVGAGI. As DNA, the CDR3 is TGTGCCAGCAGGAGCGGGTATTCTGGAAACGAGCAGTACGTC. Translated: CASRSGYSGNEQYV.

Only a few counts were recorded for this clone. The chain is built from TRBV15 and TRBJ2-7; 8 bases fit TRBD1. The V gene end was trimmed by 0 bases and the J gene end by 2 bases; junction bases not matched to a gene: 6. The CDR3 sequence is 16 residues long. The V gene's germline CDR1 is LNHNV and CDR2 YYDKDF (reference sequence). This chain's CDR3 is CATSRDGDRKTYEQYF. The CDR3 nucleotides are TGTGCCACCAGCAGAGATGGGGACAGGAAAACCTACGAGCAGTACTTC. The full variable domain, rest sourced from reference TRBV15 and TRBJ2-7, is DAMVIQNPRYQVTQFGKPVTLSCSQTLNHNVMYWYQQKSSQAPKLLFHYYDKDFNNEADTPDNFQSRRPNTSFCFLDIRSPGLGDTAMYLCATSRDGDRKTYEQYFGPGTRLTVT.

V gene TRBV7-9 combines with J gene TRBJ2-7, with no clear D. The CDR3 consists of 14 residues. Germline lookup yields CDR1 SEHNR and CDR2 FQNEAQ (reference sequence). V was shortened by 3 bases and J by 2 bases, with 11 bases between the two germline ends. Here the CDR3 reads CASSFLQKPYEQYF. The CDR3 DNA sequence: TGTGCCAGCAGCTTCTTACAGAAGCCCTACGAGCAGTACTTC. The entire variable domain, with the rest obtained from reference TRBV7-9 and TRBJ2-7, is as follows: DTGVSQNPRHKITKRGQNVTFRCDPISEHNRLYWYRQTLGQGPEFLTYFQNEAQLEKSRLLSDRFSAERPKGSFSTLEIQRTEQGDSAMYLCASSFLQKPYEQYFGPGTRLTVT.

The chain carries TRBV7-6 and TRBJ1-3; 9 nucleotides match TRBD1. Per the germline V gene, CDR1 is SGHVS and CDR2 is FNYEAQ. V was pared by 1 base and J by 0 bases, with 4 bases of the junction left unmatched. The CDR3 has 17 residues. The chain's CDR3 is CASSLGQGVNSGNTIYF. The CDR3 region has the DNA TGTGCCAGCAGCTTAGGACAGGGGGTTAACTCTGGAAACACCATATATTTT.

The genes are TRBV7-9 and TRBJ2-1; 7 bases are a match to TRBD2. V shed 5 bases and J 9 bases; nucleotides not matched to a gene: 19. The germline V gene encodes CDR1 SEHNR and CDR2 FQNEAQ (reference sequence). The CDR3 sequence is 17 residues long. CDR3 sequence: CASSEVVRLADKIEQFF. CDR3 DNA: TGTGCCAGCAGCGAAGTCGTTCGGCTAGCGGACAAGATTGAGCAGTTCTTC.

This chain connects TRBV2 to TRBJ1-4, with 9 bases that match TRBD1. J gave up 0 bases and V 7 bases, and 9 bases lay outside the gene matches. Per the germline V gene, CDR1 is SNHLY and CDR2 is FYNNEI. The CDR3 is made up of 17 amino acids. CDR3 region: CASMWGQGTSTNEKLFF. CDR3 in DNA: TGTGCCAGCATGTGGGGACAGGGAACTTCAACTAATGAAAAACTGTTTTTT.

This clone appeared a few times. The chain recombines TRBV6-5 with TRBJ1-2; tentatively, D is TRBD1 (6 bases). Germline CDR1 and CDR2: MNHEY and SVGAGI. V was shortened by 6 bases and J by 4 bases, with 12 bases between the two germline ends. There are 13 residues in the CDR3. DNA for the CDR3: TGTGCCAGCAGAATACAGGGCCGCTATGGCTACACCTTC. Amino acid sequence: CASRIQGRYGYTF.

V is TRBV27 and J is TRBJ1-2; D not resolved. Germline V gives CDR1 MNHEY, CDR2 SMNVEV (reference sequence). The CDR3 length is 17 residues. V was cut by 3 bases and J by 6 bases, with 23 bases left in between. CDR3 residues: CASSFLSQPPALDGYTF. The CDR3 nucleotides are TGTGCCAGCAGTTTCCTTTCACAGCCCCCCGCTCTCGATGGCTACACCTTC.